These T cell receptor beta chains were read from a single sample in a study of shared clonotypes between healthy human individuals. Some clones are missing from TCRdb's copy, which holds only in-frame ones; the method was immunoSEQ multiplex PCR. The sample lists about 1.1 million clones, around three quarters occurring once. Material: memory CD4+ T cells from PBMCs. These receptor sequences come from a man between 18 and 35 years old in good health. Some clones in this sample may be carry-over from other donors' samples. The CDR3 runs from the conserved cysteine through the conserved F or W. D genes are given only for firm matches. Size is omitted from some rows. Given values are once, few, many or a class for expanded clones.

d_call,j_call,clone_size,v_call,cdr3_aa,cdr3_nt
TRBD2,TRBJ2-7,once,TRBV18,CASSPGTRAYEQYF,TGTGCCAGCTCACCAGGGACTAGAGCCTACGAGCAGTACTTC
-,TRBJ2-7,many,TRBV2,CASKVEQGVIEQYF,TGTGCCAGCAAGGTAGAACAGGGAGTGATCGAGCAGTACTTC
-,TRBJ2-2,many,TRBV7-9,CASSSTGLGPEELFF,TGTGCCAGCAGCTCCACAGGACTCGGACCCGAGGAGCTGTTTTTT
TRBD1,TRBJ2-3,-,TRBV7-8,CASSLEGTGFRDTQYF,TGTGCCAGCAGCTTAGAAGGGACAGGGTTTCGAGATACGCAGTATTTT
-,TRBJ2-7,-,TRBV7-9,CASSLSASSYEQYF,TGTGCCAGCAGCTTATCGGCCAGCTCCTACGAGCAGTACTTC
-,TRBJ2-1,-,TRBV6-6,CASVPDGAYNEQFF,TGTGCCAGCGTCCCCGACGGCGCCTACAATGAGCAGTTCTTC
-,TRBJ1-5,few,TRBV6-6,CASSDGTSAQPQHF,TGTGCCAGCAGCGATGGGACAAGCGCTCAGCCCCAGCATTTT
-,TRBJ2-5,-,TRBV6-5,CASSYSTGQQETQYF,TGTGCCAGCAGTTACTCTACAGGCCAACAAGAGACCCAGTACTTC
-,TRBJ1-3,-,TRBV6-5,CASRLTQGGNTIYF,TGTGCCAGCAGACTTACGCAAGGGGGAAACACCATATATTTT
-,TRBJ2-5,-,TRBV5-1,CASTHGGRPQETQYF,TGCGCCAGCACCCATGGCGGACGACCCCAAGAGACCCAGTACTTC
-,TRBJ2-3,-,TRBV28,CASSLGSDADTQYF,TGTGCCAGCAGTTTAGGGAGTGATGCAGATACGCAGTATTTT
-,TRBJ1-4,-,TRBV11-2,CASSLVVATNEKLFF,TGTGCCAGCAGCTTAGTCGTAGCAACTAATGAAAAACTGTTTTTT
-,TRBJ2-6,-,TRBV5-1,CASSLVAAGSGANVLTF,TGCGCCAGCAGCTTGGTGGCAGCCGGCTCTGGGGCCAACGTCCTGACTTTC
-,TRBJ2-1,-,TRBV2,CASSEGGRNYNEQFF,TGTGCCAGCAGTGAAGGGGGACGGAATTACAATGAGCAGTTCTTC
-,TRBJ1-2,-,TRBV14,CASSSGTDFYGYTF,TGTGCCAGCAGCTCGGGGACCGATTTCTATGGCTACACCTTC
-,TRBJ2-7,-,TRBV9,CASSVFSGREQYF,TGTGCCAGCAGCGTCTTTAGCGGTCGTGAGCAGTACTTC
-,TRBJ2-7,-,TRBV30,CAWSVDYEQYF,TGTGCCTGGAGTGTAGACTACGAGCAGTACTTC
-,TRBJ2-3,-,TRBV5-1,CASSSARGSAGGDTQYF,TGCGCCAGCAGCTCAGCCAGGGGGTCGGCGGGAGGCGATACGCAGTATTTT
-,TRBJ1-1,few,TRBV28,CASRQPGRGNTEAFF,TGTGCCAGCAGACAACCGGGACGGGGGAACACTGAAGCTTTCTTT
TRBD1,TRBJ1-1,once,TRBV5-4,CASSLGGPGQGNTEAFF,TGTGCCAGCAGCTTGGGGGGGCCGGGACAGGGGAACACTGAAGCTTTCTTT
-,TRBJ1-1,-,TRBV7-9,CASSLGQEGDTEAFF,TGTGCCAGCAGCTTAGGACAGGAGGGGGACACTGAAGCTTTCTTT
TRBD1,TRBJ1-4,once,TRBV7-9,CASSLGQGAGEKLFF,TGTGCCAGCAGCTTAGGTCAGGGGGCAGGTGAAAAACTGTTTTTT
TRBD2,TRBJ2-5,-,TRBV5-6,CASTSREGETQYF,TGTGCCAGCACAAGTCGGGAGGGGGAGACCCAGTACTTC
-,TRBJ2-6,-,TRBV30,CAWRPLGGGIGSGANVLTF,TGTGCCTGGAGACCCCTAGGGGGGGGGATTGGCTCTGGGGCCAACGTCCTGACTTTC
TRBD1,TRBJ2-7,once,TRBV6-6,CASSRDRGTYEQYF,TGTGCCAGCAGTAGGGACAGGGGGACGTACGAGCAGTACTTC
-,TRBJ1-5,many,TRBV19,CANPNDQPQHF,TGTGCCAATCCGAACGATCAGCCCCAGCATTTT
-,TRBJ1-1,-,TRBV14,CASSQGMNTEAFF,TGTGCCAGCAGCCAAGGTATGAACACTGAAGCTTTCTTT
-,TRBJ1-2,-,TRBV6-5,CASRGESRGYTF,TGTGCCAGCAGAGGTGAGAGCCGCGGCTACACCTTC
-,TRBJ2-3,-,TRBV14,CASSQGARWSTDTQYF,TGTGCCAGCAGCCAAGGGGCCAGGTGGAGCACAGATACGCAGTATTTT
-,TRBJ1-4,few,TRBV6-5,CATRRSLNEKLFF,TGTGCCACCCGCAGGTCGTTGAATGAAAAACTGTTTTTT